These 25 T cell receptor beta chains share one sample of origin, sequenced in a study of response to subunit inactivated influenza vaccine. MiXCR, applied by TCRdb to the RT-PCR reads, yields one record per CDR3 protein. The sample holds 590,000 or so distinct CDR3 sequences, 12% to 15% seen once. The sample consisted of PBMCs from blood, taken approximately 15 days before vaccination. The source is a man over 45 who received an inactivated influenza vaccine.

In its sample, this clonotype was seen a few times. CDR3 DNA sequence: TGCGCCAGCAGCCAGTCCCTTGCGCGGAGAGGTGGAAACACCATATATTTT. It encodes CASSQSLARRGGNTIYF. The chain has TRBV4-3 and TRBJ1-3; D ambiguous. CDR1 LGHNA and CDR2 YSLEER come from the germline V gene. The CDR3 runs to 17 residues. V shed 3 bases and J shed 3 bases, with 18 bases lying between them.

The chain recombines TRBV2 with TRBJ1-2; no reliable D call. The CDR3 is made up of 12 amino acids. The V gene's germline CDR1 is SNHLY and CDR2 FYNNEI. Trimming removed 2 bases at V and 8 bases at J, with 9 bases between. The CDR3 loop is CASSEQDSGYTF. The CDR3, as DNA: TGTGCCAGCAGTGAACAGGACTCCGGCTACACCTTC.

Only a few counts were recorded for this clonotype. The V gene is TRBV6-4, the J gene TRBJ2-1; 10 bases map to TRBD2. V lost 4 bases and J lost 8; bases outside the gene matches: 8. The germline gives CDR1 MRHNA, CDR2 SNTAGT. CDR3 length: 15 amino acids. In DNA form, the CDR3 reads TGTGCCAGCAGTGCGGAGGATAGCGGGGGGTATGAGCAGTTCTTC. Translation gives CASSAEDSGGYEQFF.

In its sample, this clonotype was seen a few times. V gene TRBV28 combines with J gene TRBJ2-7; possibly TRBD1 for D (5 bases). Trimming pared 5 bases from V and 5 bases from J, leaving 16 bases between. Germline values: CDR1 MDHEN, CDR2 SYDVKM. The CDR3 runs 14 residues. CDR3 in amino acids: CASSPPQGVHEQYF. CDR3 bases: TGTGCCAGCAGTCCCCCCCAGGGTGTTCACGAGCAGTACTTC.

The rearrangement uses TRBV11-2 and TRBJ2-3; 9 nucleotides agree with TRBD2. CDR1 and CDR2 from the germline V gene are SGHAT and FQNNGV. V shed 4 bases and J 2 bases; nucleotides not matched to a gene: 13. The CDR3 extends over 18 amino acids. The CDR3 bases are TGTGCCAGCAGCTCCCCGGCTAGCGGGAAGTTGGTCACAGATACGCAGTATTTT. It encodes CASSSPASGKLVTDTQYF.

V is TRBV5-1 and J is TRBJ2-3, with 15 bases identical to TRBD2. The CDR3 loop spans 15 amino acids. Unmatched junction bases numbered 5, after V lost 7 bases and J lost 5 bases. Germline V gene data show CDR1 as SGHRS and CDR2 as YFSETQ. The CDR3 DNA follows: TGCGCCAGCGGACTAGCGGGGGGGCATGGAGATACGCAGTATTTT. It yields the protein CASGLAGGHGDTQYF.

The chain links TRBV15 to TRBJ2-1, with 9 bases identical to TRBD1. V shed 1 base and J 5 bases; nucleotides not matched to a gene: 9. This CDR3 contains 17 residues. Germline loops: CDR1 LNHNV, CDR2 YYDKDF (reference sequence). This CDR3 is CATSRGLTGGADNEQFF. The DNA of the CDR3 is TGTGCCACCAGCAGAGGACTCACAGGGGGCGCCGACAATGAGCAGTTCTTC.

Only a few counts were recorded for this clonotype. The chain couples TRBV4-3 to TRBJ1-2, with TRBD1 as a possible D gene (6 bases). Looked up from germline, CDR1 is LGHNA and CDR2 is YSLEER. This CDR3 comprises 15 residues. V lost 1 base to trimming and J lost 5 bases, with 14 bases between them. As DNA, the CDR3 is TGCGCCAGCAGCCAAGGAGGGGGGGGCGCTTATGGCTACACCTTC. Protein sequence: CASSQGGGGAYGYTF.

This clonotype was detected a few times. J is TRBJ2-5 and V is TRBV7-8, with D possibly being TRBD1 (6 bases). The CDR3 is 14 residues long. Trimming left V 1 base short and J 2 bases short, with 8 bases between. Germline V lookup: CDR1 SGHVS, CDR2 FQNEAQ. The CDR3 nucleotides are TGTGCCAGCAGCTTAGGGGACACTCAAGAGACCCAGTACTTC. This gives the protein CASSLGDTQETQYF.

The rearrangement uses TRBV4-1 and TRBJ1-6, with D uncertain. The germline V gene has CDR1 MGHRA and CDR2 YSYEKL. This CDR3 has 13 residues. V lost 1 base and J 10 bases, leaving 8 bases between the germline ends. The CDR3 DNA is TGCGCCAGCAGCCAAGTTACGGAGTCACCCCTCCACTTT. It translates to CASSQVTESPLHF.

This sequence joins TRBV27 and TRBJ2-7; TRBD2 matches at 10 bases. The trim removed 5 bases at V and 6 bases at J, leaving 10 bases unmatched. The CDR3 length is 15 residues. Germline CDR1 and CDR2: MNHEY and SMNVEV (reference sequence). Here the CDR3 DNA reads TGTGCCAGCAGTCCCCGAGCTAGCGGGAGCCCCGAGCAGTACTTC. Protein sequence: CASSPRASGSPEQYF.

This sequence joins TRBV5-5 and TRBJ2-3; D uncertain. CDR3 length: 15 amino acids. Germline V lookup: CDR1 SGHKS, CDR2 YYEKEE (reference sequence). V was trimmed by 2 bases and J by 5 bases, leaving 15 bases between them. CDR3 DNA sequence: TGTGCCAGCAGCTTCTCGATGGGTGGTGGAGATACGCAGTATTTT. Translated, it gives CASSFSMGGGDTQYF.

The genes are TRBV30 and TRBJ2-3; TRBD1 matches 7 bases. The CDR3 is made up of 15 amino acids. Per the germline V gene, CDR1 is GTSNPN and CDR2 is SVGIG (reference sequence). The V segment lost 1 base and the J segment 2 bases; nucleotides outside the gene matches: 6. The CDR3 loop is CAWSDPTGHTDTQYF. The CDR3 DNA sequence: TGTGCCTGGAGTGACCCGACAGGGCACACAGATACGCAGTATTTT.

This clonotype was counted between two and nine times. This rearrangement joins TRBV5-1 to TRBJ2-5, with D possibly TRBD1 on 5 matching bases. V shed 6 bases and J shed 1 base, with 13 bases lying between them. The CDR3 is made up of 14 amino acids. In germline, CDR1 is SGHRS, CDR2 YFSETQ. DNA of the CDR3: TGCGCCAGCAAGCAGGGCGCCCCCCAAGAGACCCAGTACTTC. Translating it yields CASKQGAPQETQYF.

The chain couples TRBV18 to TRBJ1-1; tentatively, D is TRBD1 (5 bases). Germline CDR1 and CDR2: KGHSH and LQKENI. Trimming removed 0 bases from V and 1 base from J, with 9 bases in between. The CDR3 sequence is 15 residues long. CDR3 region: CASSPPGPRNTEAFF. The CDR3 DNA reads TGTGCCAGCTCACCACCGGGGCCACGGAACACTGAAGCTTTCTTT.

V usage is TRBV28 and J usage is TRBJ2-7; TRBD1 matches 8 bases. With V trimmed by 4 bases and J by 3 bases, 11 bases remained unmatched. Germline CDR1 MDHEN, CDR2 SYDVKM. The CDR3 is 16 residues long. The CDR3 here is CASSYYSRGRDYEQYF. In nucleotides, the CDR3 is TGTGCCAGCAGTTACTATTCCAGGGGGCGCGACTACGAGCAGTACTTC.

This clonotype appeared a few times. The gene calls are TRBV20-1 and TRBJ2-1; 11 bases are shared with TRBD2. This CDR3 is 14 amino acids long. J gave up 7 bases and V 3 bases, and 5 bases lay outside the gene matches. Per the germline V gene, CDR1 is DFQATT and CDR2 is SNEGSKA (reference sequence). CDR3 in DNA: TGCAGTGCTAGCGTAGCGGGAGGGTGGAATGAGCAGTTCTTC. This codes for CSASVAGGWNEQFF.

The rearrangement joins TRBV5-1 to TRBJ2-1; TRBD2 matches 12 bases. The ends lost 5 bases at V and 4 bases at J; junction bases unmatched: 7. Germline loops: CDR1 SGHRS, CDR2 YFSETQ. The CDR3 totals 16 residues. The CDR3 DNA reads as TGCGCCAGCAGTTATAGACTAGCGGGGGCTTACAATGAGCAGTTCTTC. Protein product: CASSYRLAGAYNEQFF.

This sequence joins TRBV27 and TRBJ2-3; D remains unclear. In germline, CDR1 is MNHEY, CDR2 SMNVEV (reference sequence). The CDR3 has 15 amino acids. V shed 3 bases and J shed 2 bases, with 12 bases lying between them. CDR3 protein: CASSFLGRTTDTQYF. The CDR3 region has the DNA TGTGCCAGCAGTTTCTTGGGCAGAACCACAGATACGCAGTATTTT.

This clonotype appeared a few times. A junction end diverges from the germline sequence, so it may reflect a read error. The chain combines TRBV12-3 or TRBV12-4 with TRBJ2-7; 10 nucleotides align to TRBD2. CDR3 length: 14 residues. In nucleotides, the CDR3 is TGTGCCAGCAGTCTAGCGGGAGATGTCTACGAGCAGTACTTC. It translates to CASSLAGDVYEQYF.

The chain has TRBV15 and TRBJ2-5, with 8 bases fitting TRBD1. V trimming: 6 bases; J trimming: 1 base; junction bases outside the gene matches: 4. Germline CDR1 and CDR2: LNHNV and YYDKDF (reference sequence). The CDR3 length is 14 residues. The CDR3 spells CATRRTGSQETQYF. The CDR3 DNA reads TGTGCCACCAGAAGGACAGGGAGCCAAGAGACCCAGTACTTC.

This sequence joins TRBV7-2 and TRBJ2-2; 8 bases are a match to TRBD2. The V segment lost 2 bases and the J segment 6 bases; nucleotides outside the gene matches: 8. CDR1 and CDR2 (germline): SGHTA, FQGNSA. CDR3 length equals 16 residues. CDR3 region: CASSLIAGRSSGELFF. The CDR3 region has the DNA TGTGCCAGCAGCTTAATAGCGGGGCGCTCCTCCGGGGAGCTGTTTTTT. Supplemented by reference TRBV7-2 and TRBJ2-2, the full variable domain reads GAGVSQSPSNKVTEKGKDVELRCDPISGHTALYWYRQSLGQGLEFLIYFQGNSAPDKSGLPSDRFSAERTGGSVSTLTIQRTQQEDSAVYLCASSLIAGRSSGELFFGEGSRLTVL.

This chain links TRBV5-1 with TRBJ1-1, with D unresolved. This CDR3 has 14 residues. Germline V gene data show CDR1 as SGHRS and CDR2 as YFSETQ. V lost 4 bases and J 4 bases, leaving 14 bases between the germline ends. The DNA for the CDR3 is TGCGCCAGCAGCCTCGGTAGGGCGGCCACTGAAGCTTTCTTT. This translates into CASSLGRAATEAFF.

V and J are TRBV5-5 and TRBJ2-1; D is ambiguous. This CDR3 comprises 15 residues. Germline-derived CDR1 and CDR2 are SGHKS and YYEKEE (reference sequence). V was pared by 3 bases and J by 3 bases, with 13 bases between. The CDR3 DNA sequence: TGTGCCAGCAGCTGGCAGAAAGACCTCTACAATGAGCAGTTCTTC. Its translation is CASSWQKDLYNEQFF.

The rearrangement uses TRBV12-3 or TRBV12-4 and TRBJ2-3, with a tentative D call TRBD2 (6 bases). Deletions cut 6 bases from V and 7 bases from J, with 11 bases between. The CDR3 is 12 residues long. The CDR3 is CASSKLANTQYF. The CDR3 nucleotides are TGTGCCAGCAGCAAACTAGCCAATACGCAGTATTTT.